This TCR beta chain was captured by sequencing in a study of lymphopenia after photon versus proton radiotherapy (dated by TCRdb to about 2019). Concerning the study at large: Photon and proton radiation therapy were compared by the study for their immunological effects in patients with gastrointestinal tumors who developed high-grade lymphopenia. The cohort comprised 20 patients with gastrointestinal tumors who received either photon or proton therapy and then developed lymphopenia. The goal of the study was to describe how the two radiation modalities differ in their effects on the immune system.

Via the germline V gene, CDR1 is SGHRS and CDR2 YFSETQ. V has 0 bases trimmed and J has 7 bases trimmed; junction bases matching no gene number 3. From the cysteine through the phenylalanine, the CDR3 covers 14 amino acids. Only the CDR3 part of the read is kept: 42 bases, read in frame from the first base. Overall study outcomes, separate from this receptor: During treatment, patients who received photon therapy lost naive T cells and TCR diversity and gained effector/memory populations, whereas patients who received proton therapy remained relatively stable. Across the cohort, an inverse correlation was found between a larger post-nadir drop in TCR diversity and overall survival time among patients who died. After the lymphocyte count nadir, repertoires from photon-treated patients showed oligoclonal expansion, particularly of CD8+ Temra cells, and this expansion drove the decline in diversity. The authors looked at the survival association only in patients who died, and they framed better survival with proton therapy as a possibility rather than a demonstrated result.

Libraries were constructed by the immunoSEQ multiplex PCR assay. Alongside multiparametric flow cytometry, deep sequencing of rearranged TCR beta loci was used to profile the T cell repertoires. TCRdb carries this immuneACCESS record with in-frame sequences only. Its versions omit some clonotypes, under half of them owing to an unresolved V gene in the studies checked, with the rest unexplained. The sample includes 65,000 to 85,000 clones, with roughly 90% observed a single time. The ten most abundant clones make up 2% to 2.5% of the sample. As concerns this clone: Its antigen remains undetermined. Base qualities were left out, and no much larger clone turns up one base away.

The source was peripheral blood, collected from a patient treated with photon-based radiotherapy. The chain links TRBV5-1 with TRBJ1-1; 10 of the junction bases match TRBD1. The clonotype originates from a woman between 35 and 50 years old with cholangiocarcinoma. CDR3 sequence: CASSLDGQGDEAFF. The nucleotides are TGCGCCAGCAGCTTGGATGGACAGGGGGATGAAGCTTTCTTT.